The clone carrying this T cell receptor beta chain was counted many times. The sample originates from a study of early T cells in non-severe SARS-CoV-2 infection. One entry per CDR3 protein results from TCRdb running MiXCR on the 5' RACE reads. Of some 51,000 distinct CDR3 sequences in the sample, more than 13% were seen once. The receptor was derived from an adult who was a healthcare worker with PCR-confirmed SARS-CoV-2 infection or an uninfected control (not recorded which). Sequencing was performed on whole blood, taken at baseline.

CDR3: CSANADGDFYEQYF. CDR3 nucleotides: TGCAGTGCTAATGCCGATGGGGATTTCTACGAGCAGTACTTC. The chain employs TRBV20-1 and TRBJ2-7; D gene uncertain. CDR3 length: 14 residues. CDR1 is DFQATT and CDR2 is SNEGSKA in the germline V gene (reference sequence). V gave up 4 bases and J gave up 3 bases, with 16 bases separating them.